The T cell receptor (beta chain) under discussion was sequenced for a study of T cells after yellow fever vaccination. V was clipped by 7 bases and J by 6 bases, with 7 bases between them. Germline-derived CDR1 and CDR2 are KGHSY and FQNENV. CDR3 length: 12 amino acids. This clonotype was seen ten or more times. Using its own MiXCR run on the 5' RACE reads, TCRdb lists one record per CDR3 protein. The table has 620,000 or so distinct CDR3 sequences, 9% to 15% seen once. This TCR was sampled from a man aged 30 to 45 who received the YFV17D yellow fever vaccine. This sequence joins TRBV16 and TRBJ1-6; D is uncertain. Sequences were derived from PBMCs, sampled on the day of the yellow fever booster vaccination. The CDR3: CASTGGNSPLHF. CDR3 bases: TGTGCCAGCACCGGTGGTAATTCACCCCTCCACTTT. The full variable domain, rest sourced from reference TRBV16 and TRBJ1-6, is GEEVAQTPKHLVRGEGQKAKLYCAPIKGHSYVFWYQQVLKNEFKFLISFQNENVFDETGMPKERFSAKCLPNSPCSLEIQATKLEDSAVYFCASTGGNSPLHFGNGTRLTVT.